This TCR beta chain came from a study of cytomegalovirus exposure and HLA in healthy donors. Study results and caveats: With further analysis later on, most CMV-associated TCR beta chains appeared HLA-restricted. Further analysis was carried out later, and it showed several of the most significant clusters appearing linked to common viral pathogens. V- and J-gene trimming of TCR beta was linked (in a later analysis) to a missense DCLRE1C variant.

The PCR had 60 Vbeta and 13 Jbeta primers. Repertoires were generated with immunoSEQ multiplex PCR, while TCRdb's copy carries only in-frame clones and drops some. The data contain fewer than 150,000 clones, around three quarters of them seen just once; the ten biggest clones take up 6.8%. V was clipped by 3 bases and J by 7 bases, with 7 bases between them. This CDR3 region has 13 residues. CDR1 is MNHEY and CDR2 is SMNVEV in the germline V gene (reference sequence). Each donor was healthy, and each was a bone marrow donor. This clone has only a few counts. Its antigen is not known. The sequenced sample consisted of PBMCs. This TCR was sampled from a man between 35 and 55 years old in good health and CMV-seropositive. The V call is TRBV27, the J call TRBJ1-6; D gene ambiguous. This chain's CDR3 is CASSFSGNSPLHF. The CDR3 coding sequence is TGTGCCAGCAGTTTCAGCGGGAATTCACCCCTCCACTTT.